Listed below are T cell receptor beta chains from one sample, sequenced in a study of a mutant IDH1 vaccine in newly diagnosed glioma. The data were produced by immunoSEQ multiplex PCR, yet TCRdb's version contains in-frame clones alone and is incomplete. The sample lists tens of thousands of clones, roughly 85% occurring once. The material sequenced was PBMCs, taken from a glioma patient treated with radiotherapy, temozolomide or both. The source of these receptors is a woman in her forties or fifties with glioma. Both conserved end residues are part of each CDR3. The order of the fields is J gene, V gene, clone size, D gene, CDR3 DNA, CDR3 protein. A D gene is named only where the DNA matches it firmly. The listing skips clone size in some rows; elsewhere it reads once, few, many or a size class.

TRBJ2-5	TRBV29-1	NA	NA	TGCAGCGTGGACGGTGGAGGCGGGGAGACCCAGTACTTC	CSVDGGGGETQYF
TRBJ1-1	TRBV30	NA	NA	TGTGCCTGGGGGACCACCCCCAGGAGCAGGACGAAGACGTCTGAAGCTTTCTTT	CAWGTTPRSRTKTSEAFF
TRBJ2-5	TRBV5-1	NA	TRBD2	TGCGCCAGCAGCTCCAGACTAGCGGGGGGGCTAGTTAGAGAGACCCAGTACTTC	CASSSRLAGGLVRETQYF
TRBJ1-6	TRBV6-1	NA	NA	TGTGCCACCGTGTCCTATAATTCACCCCTCCACTTT	CATVSYNSPLHF
TRBJ2-7	TRBV5-4	NA	TRBD2	TGTGCCAGCTCGGGTGCGGGGGGCAACGAGCAGTACTTC	CASSGAGGNEQYF
TRBJ1-1	TRBV29-1	few	NA	TGCAGCGTTGAAGAGCTGAACACTGAAGCTTTCTTT	CSVEELNTEAFF
TRBJ2-2	TRBV10-1	NA	NA	TGCGCCAGCAGTTGGGCGACCGGGGAGCTGTTTTTT	CASSWATGELFF
TRBJ2-7	TRBV5-1	NA	NA	TGCGCCAGCAGCTTGGAGATTGGCGAGCAGTACTTC	CASSLEIGEQYF
TRBJ2-5	TRBV6-1	NA	NA	TGTGCCAGCAGTGGCGGTTCGGCTGGGGAGACCCAGTACTTC	CASSGGSAGETQYF
TRBJ1-1	TRBV10-3	few	TRBD1	TGTGCCATCCGGGGACAGGGGGTCCCTGAAGCTTTCTTT	CAIRGQGVPEAFF
TRBJ1-2	TRBV6-5	once	NA	TGTGCCAGCAGTTCAACCGGGACGGTCTATGGCTACACCTTC	CASSSTGTVYGYTF
TRBJ1-1	TRBV19	NA	NA	TGTGCCAGTAGTATAGGGAGGAACACTGAAGCTTTCTTT	CASSIGRNTEAFF
TRBJ2-5	TRBV18	NA	TRBD1	TGTGCCAGCTCACCACCCAGACAGGGGCCCCCAGAGACCCAGTACTTC	CASSPPRQGPPETQYF
TRBJ2-7	TRBV6-4	NA	TRBD2	TGTGCCAGCAGTGGCTTTGAGACTAGCGGGGGGGCCTACGAGCAGTACTTC	CASSGFETSGGAYEQYF
TRBJ2-1	TRBV19	NA	NA	TGTGCCAGTACTCCATCGACAGCCCGCTCCTACAATGAGCAGTTCTTC	CASTPSTARSYNEQFF
TRBJ2-2	TRBV2	NA	TRBD1	TGTGCCTCAGCAGCAGGGGGCCGGAACACCGGGGAGCTGTTTTTT	CASAAGGRNTGELFF
TRBJ2-5	TRBV5-1	NA	NA	TGCGCCAGCAGCGCCCTCTCCTTTCCATCAGGGGCCTCAAGGACCCAGTACTTC	CASSALSFPSGASRTQYF
TRBJ1-5	TRBV7-2	NA	NA	TGTGCCAGCAGCTTAAGGTTTAGTCAGCCCCAGCATTTT	CASSLRFSQPQHF
TRBJ2-5	TRBV9	once	TRBD2	TGTGCCAGCAGCGTAGGAGGTAGCGGGGGCTTCCAAGAGACCCAGTACTTC	CASSVGGSGGFQETQYF
TRBJ1-3	TRBV10-3	NA	NA	TGTGCCATCAGTGAGGGACGAAACACCATATATTTT	CAISEGRNTIYF
TRBJ1-6	TRBV19	once	NA	TGTGCCAGTAGTATTTCGTCAGGGAATAATTCACCCCTCCACTTT	CASSISSGNNSPLHF
TRBJ1-3	TRBV6-1	NA	NA	TGTGCCAGCAGTGAATCCCATGGAAACACCATATATTTT	CASSESHGNTIYF
TRBJ1-4	TRBV21-1	NA	NA	TGTGCCAGCAGCAAATTAGGGGAACTACGTGCAACTAATGAAAAACTGTTTTTT	CASSKLGELRATNEKLFF
TRBJ1-1	TRBV6-5	NA	NA	TGTGCCAGCAGTTACTCGAATTCGATCACTGAAGCTTTCTTT	CASSYSNSITEAFF
TRBJ1-2	TRBV19	NA	NA	TGTGCCAGTAGTATTGGACAGTACTATGGCTACACCTTC	CASSIGQYYGYTF
TRBJ1-6	TRBV5-8	NA	NA	TGTGCCAGCAGGCTGGACGGGACCCATAATTCACCCCTCCACTTT	CASRLDGTHNSPLHF
TRBJ1-2	TRBV5-1	NA	NA	TGCGCCAGCAGCTTGGACAGGGTTGATGGCTACACCTTC	CASSLDRVDGYTF
TRBJ2-7	TRBV4-2	NA	NA	TGTGCCAGCAGCCAAGAAGGCATTGGGACCTACGAGCAGTACTTC	CASSQEGIGTYEQYF
TRBJ1-1	TRBV11-3	NA	TRBD1	TGTGCCAGCGCGGACAGGGGTGCGAACACTGAAGCTTTCTTT	CASADRGANTEAFF
TRBJ1-3	TRBV7-2	NA	NA	TGTGCCAGCAGGCCCGGGACACCTGGAAACACCATATATTTT	CASRPGTPGNTIYF
TRBJ1-6	TRBV27	NA	NA	TGTGCCAGCAGTTTATACTCTCAGAGCTCCTATAATTCACCCCTCCACTTT	CASSLYSQSSYNSPLHF
TRBJ1-2	TRBV2	NA	NA	TGTGCCAGCAGTGAACCTTACGCAACCCCGCGGGACTATGGCTACACCTTC	CASSEPYATPRDYGYTF
TRBJ2-7	TRBV27	NA	NA	TGTGCCAGCAGTTTCGGACAGTCCTACGAGCAGTACTTC	CASSFGQSYEQYF